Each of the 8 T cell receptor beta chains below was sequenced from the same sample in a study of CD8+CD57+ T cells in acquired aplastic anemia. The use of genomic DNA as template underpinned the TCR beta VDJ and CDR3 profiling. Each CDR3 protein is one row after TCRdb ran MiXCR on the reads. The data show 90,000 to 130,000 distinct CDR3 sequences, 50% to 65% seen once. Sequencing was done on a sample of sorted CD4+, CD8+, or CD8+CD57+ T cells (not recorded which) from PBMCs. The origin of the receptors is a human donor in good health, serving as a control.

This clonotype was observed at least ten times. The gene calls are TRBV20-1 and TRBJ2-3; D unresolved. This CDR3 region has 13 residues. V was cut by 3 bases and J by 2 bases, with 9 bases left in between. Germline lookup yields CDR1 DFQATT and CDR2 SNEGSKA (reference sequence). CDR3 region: CSASPGYTDTQYF. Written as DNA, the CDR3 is TGCAGTGCTAGTCCAGGTTACACAGATACGCAGTATTTT.

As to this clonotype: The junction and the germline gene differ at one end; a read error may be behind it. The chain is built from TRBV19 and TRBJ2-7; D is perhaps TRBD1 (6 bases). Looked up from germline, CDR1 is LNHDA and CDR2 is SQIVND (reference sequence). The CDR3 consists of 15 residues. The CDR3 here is CASSIDRTASYEQYF. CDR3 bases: TGCGCCAGTAGTATTGACCGGACAGCGTCCTACGAGCAGTACTTC.

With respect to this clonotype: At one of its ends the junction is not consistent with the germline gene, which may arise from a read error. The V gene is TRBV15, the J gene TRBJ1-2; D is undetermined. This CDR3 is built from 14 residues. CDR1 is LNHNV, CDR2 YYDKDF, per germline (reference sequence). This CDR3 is CATSRDGVTYGYAF. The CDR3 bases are TGTGCCACCAGCAGAGATGGGGTTACCTATGGCTACGCCTTC.

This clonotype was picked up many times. The CDR3 DNA reads as TGTGCCAGCAGCTTGGGACGATACATCTCCTACGAGCAGTACTTC. This encodes CASSLGRYISYEQYF. The J gene is TRBJ2-7, the V gene TRBV5-5; D unclear. V was clipped by 0 bases and J by 0 bases, with 10 bases between them. Germline V lookup: CDR1 SGHKS, CDR2 YYEKEE (reference sequence). CDR3 length equals 15 residues.

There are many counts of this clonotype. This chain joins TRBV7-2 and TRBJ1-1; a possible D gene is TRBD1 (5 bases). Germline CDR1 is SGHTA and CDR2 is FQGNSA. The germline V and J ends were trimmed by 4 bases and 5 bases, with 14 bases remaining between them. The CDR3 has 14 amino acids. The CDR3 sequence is CASSWAAGGTEAFF. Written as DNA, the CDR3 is TGTGCCAGCAGCTGGGCGGCGGGGGGGACTGAAGCTTTCTTT.

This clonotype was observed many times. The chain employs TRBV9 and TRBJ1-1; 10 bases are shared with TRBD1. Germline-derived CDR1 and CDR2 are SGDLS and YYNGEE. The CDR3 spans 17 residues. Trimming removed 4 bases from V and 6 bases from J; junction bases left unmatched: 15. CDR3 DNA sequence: TGTGCCAGCAGCCCCTCCGGGACAGGGGCCGTTGGGGCTGAAGCTTTCTTT. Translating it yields CASSPSGTGAVGAEAFF.

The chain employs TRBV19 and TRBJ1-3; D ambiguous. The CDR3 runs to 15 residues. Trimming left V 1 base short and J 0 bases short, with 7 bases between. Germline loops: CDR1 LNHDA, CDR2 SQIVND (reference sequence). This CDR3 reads CASSIGASSGNTIYF. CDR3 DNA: TGTGCCAGTAGTATAGGAGCGTCCTCTGGAAACACCATATATTTT.

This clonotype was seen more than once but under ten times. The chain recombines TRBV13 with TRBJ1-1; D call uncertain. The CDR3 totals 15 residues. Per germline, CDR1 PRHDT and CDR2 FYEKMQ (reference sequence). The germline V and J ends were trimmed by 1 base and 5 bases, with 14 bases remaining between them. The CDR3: CASSLVFGVWTEAFF. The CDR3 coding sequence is TGTGCCAGCAGCTTAGTTTTTGGGGTTTGGACTGAAGCTTTCTTT.